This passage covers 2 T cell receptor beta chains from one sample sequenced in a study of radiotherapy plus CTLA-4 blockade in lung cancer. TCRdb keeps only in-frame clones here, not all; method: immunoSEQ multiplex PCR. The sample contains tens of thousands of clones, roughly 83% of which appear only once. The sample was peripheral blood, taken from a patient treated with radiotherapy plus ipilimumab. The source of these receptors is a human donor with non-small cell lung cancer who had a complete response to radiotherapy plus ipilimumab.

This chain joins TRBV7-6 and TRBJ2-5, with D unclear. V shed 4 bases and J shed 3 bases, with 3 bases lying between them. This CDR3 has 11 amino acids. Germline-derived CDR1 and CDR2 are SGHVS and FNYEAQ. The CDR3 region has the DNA TGTGCCAGCAGCTCCAAAGAGACCCAGTACTTC. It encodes CASSSKETQYF. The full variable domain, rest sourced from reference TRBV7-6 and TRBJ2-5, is GAGVSQSPRYKVTKRGQDVALRCDPISGHVSLYWYRQALGQGPEFLTYFNYEAQQDKSGLPNDRFSAERPEGSISTLTIQRTEQRDSAMYRCASSSKETQYFGPGTRLLVL.

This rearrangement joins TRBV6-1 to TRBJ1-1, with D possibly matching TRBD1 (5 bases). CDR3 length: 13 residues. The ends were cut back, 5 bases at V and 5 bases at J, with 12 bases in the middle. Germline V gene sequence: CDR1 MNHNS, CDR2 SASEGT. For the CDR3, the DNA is TGTGCCAGCAGTTGGGACTCTGGGACTGAAGCTTTCTTT. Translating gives CASSWDSGTEAFF.